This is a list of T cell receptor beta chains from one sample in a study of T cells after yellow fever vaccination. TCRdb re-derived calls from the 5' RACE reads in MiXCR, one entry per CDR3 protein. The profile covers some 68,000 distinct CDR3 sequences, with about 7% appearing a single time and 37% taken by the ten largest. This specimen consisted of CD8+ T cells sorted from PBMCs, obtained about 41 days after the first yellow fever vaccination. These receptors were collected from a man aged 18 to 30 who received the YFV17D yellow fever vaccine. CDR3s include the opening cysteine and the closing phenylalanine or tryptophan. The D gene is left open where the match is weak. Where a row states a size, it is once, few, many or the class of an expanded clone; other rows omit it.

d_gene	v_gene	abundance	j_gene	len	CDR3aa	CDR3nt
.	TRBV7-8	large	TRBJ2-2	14	CASSAVANTGELFF	TGTGCCAGCAGCGCAGTCGCGAACACCGGGGAGCTGTTTTTT
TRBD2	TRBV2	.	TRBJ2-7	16	CASSGPLAGAPYEQYF	TGTGCCAGCAGTGGGCCACTAGCGGGGGCCCCCTACGAGCAGTACTTC
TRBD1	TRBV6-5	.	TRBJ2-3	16	CASSFSGTGGTDTQYF	TGTGCCAGCAGTTTCTCCGGGACAGGGGGCACAGATACGCAGTATTTT
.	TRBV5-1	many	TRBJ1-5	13	CASSLQPNQPQHF	TGCGCCAGCAGCTTGCAGCCCAATCAGCCCCAGCATTTT
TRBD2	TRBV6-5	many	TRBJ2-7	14	CASSYGWGGYEQYF	TGTGCCAGCAGTTACGGTTGGGGGGGCTACGAGCAGTACTTC
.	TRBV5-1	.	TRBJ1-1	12	CASSLSTSEAFF	TGCGCCAGCAGCTTGAGCACGTCTGAAGCTTTCTTT
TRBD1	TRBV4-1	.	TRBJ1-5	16	CASSQGVGQGNQPQHF	TGCGCCAGCAGCCAAGGGGTGGGACAGGGCAATCAGCCCCAGCATTTT
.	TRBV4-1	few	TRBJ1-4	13	CASSHWESEKLFF	TGCGCCAGCAGCCACTGGGAGAGTGAAAAACTGTTTTTT
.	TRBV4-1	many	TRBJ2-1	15	CASSQVNGAYNEQFF	TGCGCCAGCAGCCAAGTTAACGGGGCGTACAATGAGCAGTTCTTC
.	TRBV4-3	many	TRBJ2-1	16	CASSQEDAGSYNEQFF	TGCGCCAGCAGCCAAGAGGACGCGGGCTCCTACAATGAGCAGTTCTTC
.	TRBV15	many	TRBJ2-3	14	CATSRGRSTDTQYF	TGTGCCACCAGCAGAGGTAGAAGCACAGATACGCAGTATTTT
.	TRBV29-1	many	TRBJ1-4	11	CSVATEEKLFF	TGCAGCGTGGCTACGGAAGAAAAACTGTTTTTT
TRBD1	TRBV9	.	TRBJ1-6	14	CASSDGQGNSPLHF	TGTGCCAGCAGCGACGGACAGGGGAATTCACCCCTCCACTTT
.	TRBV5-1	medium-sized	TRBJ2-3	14	CASSFERGTDTQYF	TGCGCCAGCAGCTTCGAACGAGGCACAGATACGCAGTATTTT
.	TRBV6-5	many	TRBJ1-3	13	CASSYGQGNTIYF	TGTGCCAGCAGTTACGGACAGGGAAACACCATATATTTT
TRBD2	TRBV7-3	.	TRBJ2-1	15	CASSPGLASNNEQFF	TGTGCCAGCAGCCCGGGACTAGCGTCGAACAATGAGCAGTTCTTC
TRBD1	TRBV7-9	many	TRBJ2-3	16	CASSSTGTGGLDTQYF	TGTGCCAGCAGCTCGACCGGGACAGGGGGCCTCGATACGCAGTATTTT
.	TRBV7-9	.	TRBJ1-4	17	CASSLPGKVETNEKLFF	TGTGCCAGCAGCTTACCCGGGAAAGTGGAAACTAATGAAAAACTGTTTTTT
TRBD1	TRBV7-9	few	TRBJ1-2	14	CASSRQGARHGYTF	TGTGCCAGCAGCCGACAGGGGGCGCGACATGGCTACACCTTC
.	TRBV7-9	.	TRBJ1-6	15	CASSLAPSYNSPLHF	TGTGCCAGCAGCTTAGCCCCCTCCTATAATTCACCCCTCCACTTT
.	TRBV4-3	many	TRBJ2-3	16	CASSQSFPFLTDTQYF	TGCGCCAGCAGCCAATCTTTCCCGTTCCTCACAGATACGCAGTATTTT
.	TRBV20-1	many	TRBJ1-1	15	CSARDSLKMNTEAFF	TGCAGTGCTAGGGACAGCCTGAAGATGAACACTGAAGCTTTCTTT
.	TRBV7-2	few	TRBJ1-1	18	CASSLAPTGSPLNTEAFF	TGTGCCAGCAGCTTAGCCCCAACAGGGTCCCCCTTGAACACTGAAGCTTTCTTT
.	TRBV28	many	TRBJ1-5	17	CASSLEWVGPEDQPQHF	TGTGCCAGCAGTTTAGAGTGGGTCGGGCCCGAAGATCAGCCCCAGCATTTT
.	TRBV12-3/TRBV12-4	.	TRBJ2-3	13	CASTAVLVDTQYF	TGTGCCAGTACAGCGGTTTTAGTAGATACGCAGTATTTT
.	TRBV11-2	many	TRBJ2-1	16	CASSLDPTGAWNEQFF	TGTGCCAGCAGCCTCGATCCGACTGGCGCGTGGAATGAGCAGTTCTTC
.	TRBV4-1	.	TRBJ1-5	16	CASSQAKQDSNQPQHF	TGCGCCAGCAGCCAAGCTAAACAGGATAGCAATCAGCCCCAGCATTTT
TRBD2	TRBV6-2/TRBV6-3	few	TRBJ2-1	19	CASVRTSGGMISSYNEQFF	TGTGCCAGCGTTCGTACTAGCGGGGGGATGATAAGCTCCTACAATGAGCAGTTCTTC
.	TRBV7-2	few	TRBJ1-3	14	CASSLASEGNTIYF	TGTGCCAGCAGCTTAGCTTCTGAGGGGAACACCATATATTTT
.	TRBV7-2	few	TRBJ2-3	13	CASSSTVPDTQYF	TGTGCCAGCAGCTCGACTGTCCCAGATACGCAGTATTTT
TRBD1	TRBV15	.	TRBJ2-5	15	CATSRRGTDEETQYF	TGTGCCACCAGCAGGAGAGGGACAGACGAAGAGACCCAGTACTTC
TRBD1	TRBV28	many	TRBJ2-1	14	CASSFLQGVREQFF	TGTGCCAGCAGTTTCCTACAGGGGGTACGTGAGCAGTTCTTC
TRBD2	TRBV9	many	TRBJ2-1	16	CASSVSSGGPYNEQFF	TGTGCCAGCAGCGTCTCTAGCGGGGGCCCTTACAATGAGCAGTTCTTC
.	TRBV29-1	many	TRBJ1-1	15	CSVDPGGNMNTEAFF	TGCAGCGTTGATCCCGGGGGGAACATGAACACTGAAGCTTTCTTT
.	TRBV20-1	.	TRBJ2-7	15	CSARPFTGTEYEQYF	TGCAGTGCTAGGCCATTCACAGGGACGGAATACGAGCAGTACTTC
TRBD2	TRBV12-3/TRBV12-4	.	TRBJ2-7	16	CASSLTGDYPYLEQYF	TGTGCCAGCAGCCTGACCGGGGACTACCCTTACCTAGAGCAGTACTTC